The 7 T cell receptor beta chains listed next were all sequenced from one sample in a study of T cells and Merkel cell carcinoma outcomes. The table came from immunoSEQ multiplex PCR; TCRdb's copy has only in-frame clones and leaves some out. The table shows 8,000 to 9,500 clones, with approximately 81% occurring only once. The sample consisted of tumor tissue from Merkel cell carcinoma. These receptors all stem from a human donor with Merkel cell carcinoma.

This chain links TRBV9 with TRBJ2-3; TRBD2 aligns across 7 bases. The CDR3 contains 14 residues. With 6 bases clipped from V and 2 bases from J, the junction kept 6 bases outside the gene matches. Germline-derived CDR1 and CDR2 are SGDLS and YYNGEE. The chain's CDR3 is CASTERGFTDTQYF. CDR3 in DNA: TGTGCCAGCACCGAGCGGGGTTTCACAGATACGCAGTATTTT.

As regards this clone: Other DNA sequences in this specimen translate into the identical CDR3. CDR3 amino acids: CASSPGETQYF. The CDR3 DNA is TGTGCCAGCTCACCCGGCGAGACCCAGTACTTC. The chain recombines TRBV18 with TRBJ2-5; D not certain. The V gene's germline CDR1 is KGHSH and CDR2 LQKENI. The V end was cut by 3 bases, the J end by 5 bases, with 4 bases between. CDR3 length: 11 residues.

This clone has just a few counts. V usage is TRBV6-5 and J usage is TRBJ1-1, with D hard to call. V was cut by 6 bases and J by 5 bases, with 7 bases left in between. CDR1 is MNHEY and CDR2 is SVGAGI in the germline V gene. The CDR3 extends over 11 amino acids. The CDR3 coding sequence is TGTGCCAGCAGGGGATTAACTGAAGCTTTCTTT. The encoded protein is CASRGLTEAFF.

V and J are TRBV19 and TRBJ2-1; 9 bases agree with TRBD1. The CDR3 runs 15 residues. CDR1 and CDR2 from the germline V gene are LNHDA and SQIVND (reference sequence). V lost 0 bases and J lost 8; bases outside the gene matches: 5. CDR3 DNA: TGTGCCAGTAGTATAGAGGGGGACAGGGCAGATGAGCAGTTCTTC. This gives the protein CASSIEGDRADEQFF.

The V call is TRBV5-1, the J call TRBJ2-7; D may be TRBD1 (6 bases). The CDR3 is 14 amino acids. V was trimmed by 4 bases and J by 3 bases, leaving 14 bases between them. Germline CDR1 and CDR2: SGHRS and YFSETQ. The chain's CDR3 is CASSPGQFGYEQYF. In nucleotides, the CDR3 is TGCGCCAGCAGCCCAGGACAGTTTGGCTACGAGCAGTACTTC.

The chain combines TRBV15 with TRBJ2-7, with D perhaps given as TRBD1 or TRBD2 (5 bases each). This CDR3 region has 16 residues. Trimming removed 3 bases from V and 5 bases from J, with 20 bases in between. Germline V CDR1 and CDR2: LNHNV, YYDKDF (reference sequence). CDR3 loop: CATSSGAGTERDEQYF. CDR3 sequence (DNA): TGTGCCACCAGCAGCGGAGCCGGGACCGAAAGAGACGAGCAGTACTTC.

The V and J genes are TRBV7-9 and TRBJ2-3, with 9 bases identical to TRBD2. The CDR3 consists of 15 residues. Germline V gives CDR1 SEHNR, CDR2 FQNEAQ (reference sequence). The V gene end was trimmed by 6 bases and the J gene end by 2 bases; junction bases not matched to a gene: 6. CDR3 residues: CASSSQRGVTDTQYF. CDR3 nucleotide sequence: TGTGCCAGCAGTTCTCAGCGGGGGGTCACAGATACGCAGTATTTT.